This passage covers 11 T cell receptor beta chains from one sample sequenced in a study of breast tumors, draining lymph nodes, adjacent tissues. TCRdb ran MiXCR on the multiplex PCR reads and lists one entry per CDR3 protein. The profile shows about 52,000 distinct CDR3 sequences, approximately 45% of them singletons. What was sequenced was breast tumor tissue. The receptors come from a female donor with breast cancer. Some clones in this sample may be carry-over from other donors' samples.

This clonotype was recorded many times. This chain links TRBV4-2 with TRBJ1-2; 7 nucleotides align to TRBD1. In germline, CDR1 is LGHNA, CDR2 YNFKEQ. The CDR3 consists of 15 residues. V dropped 3 bases and J dropped 7; count of bases not matched to a gene: 11. The CDR3 here is CASSQGGQSTGGYTF. The CDR3, as DNA: TGTGCCAGCAGCCAGGGGGGACAGAGTACGGGTGGCTACACCTTC.

A few counts support this clonotype. CDR3 bases: TGTGCCAGCAGTTTTCTGCTAGCGGTCTCCTACAATGAGCAGTTCTTC. It codes for CASSFLLAVSYNEQFF. V and J are TRBV28 and TRBJ2-1; TRBD2 matches 7 bases. Germline V gene data show CDR1 as MDHEN and CDR2 as SYDVKM. The CDR3 length is 16 residues. V trimming: 3 bases; J trimming: 0 bases; junction bases outside the gene matches: 5. Together with reference TRBV28 and TRBJ2-1, the CDR3 gives the full variable domain: DVKVTQSSRYLVKRTGEKVFLECVQDMDHENMFWYRQDPGLGLRLIYFSYDVKMKEKGDIPEGYSVSREKKERFSLILESASTNQTSMYLCASSFLLAVSYNEQFFGPGTRLTVL.

This clonotype was seen many times. CDR3 sequence reads: CASSGTGQGVGGYTF. The CDR3 bases are TGTGCCAGCAGTGGGACGGGACAGGGGGTCGGGGGCTACACCTTC. The J gene is TRBJ1-2, the V gene TRBV25-1, with 11 bases that match TRBD1. Germline V CDR1 and CDR2: MGHDK, SYGVNS. This CDR3 has 15 amino acids. Losses at the gene ends were 4 bases for V and 8 bases for J; bases not matched to a gene: 9.

The CDR3 sequence: CASSRALAGGRSYNEQFF. CDR3 DNA: TGCGCCAGCAGTCGCGCACTAGCGGGAGGTAGGTCCTACAATGAGCAGTTCTTC. This chain joins TRBV5-1 and TRBJ2-1; 12 bases align to TRBD2. Germline V lookup: CDR1 SGHRS, CDR2 YFSETQ. V shed 5 bases, J shed 1 base, and the junction held 10 bases outside the gene matches. CDR3 length equals 18 residues.

This clonotype was recorded at least ten times. The chain employs TRBV30 and TRBJ2-5; D is ambiguous. V was shortened by 1 base and J by 7 bases, with 13 bases between the two germline ends. The CDR3 length is 13 residues. The germline V gene has CDR1 GTSNPN and CDR2 SVGIG (reference sequence). DNA of the CDR3: TGTGCCTGGAGTGGAATCTCGTCAGGGACCCAGTACTTC. This encodes CAWSGISSGTQYF.

This clonotype was found many times. The chain carries TRBV7-2 and TRBJ2-1; D is unresolved. The CDR3 is 13 residues long. CDR1 and CDR2 (germline): SGHTA, FQGNSA. V dropped 1 base and J dropped 4 bases, with 5 bases sitting between them. The CDR3 DNA reads TGTGCCAGCAGCTTAGGCATTTACAATGAGCAGTTCTTC. Its protein product is CASSLGIYNEQFF.

This sequence joins TRBV7-8 and TRBJ1-5; 7 nucleotides agree with TRBD1. The germline CDR1 and CDR2 sequences are SGHVS and FQNEAQ. The CDR3 runs to 16 residues. The ends lost 2 bases at V and 11 bases at J; junction bases unmatched: 15. In DNA, the CDR3 is TGTGCCAGCAGCTTACAGGGGGACGGTCAGATGGCGACCCAGCATTTT. It specifies CASSLQGDGQMATQHF.

This clonotype was seen only a few times. The rearrangement joins TRBV6-2 or TRBV6-3 to TRBJ1-1, with D possibly TRBD1 on 6 matching bases. This CDR3 is 12 amino acids long. Between the trimmed V and J ends, which lost 6 bases and 11 bases, there was a span of 16 bases. Germline CDR1 MNHEY, CDR2 SVGEGT. DNA for the CDR3: TGTGCCAGCAGCCGCGAACGTCAGGGGGCTTTCTTT. Protein: CASSRERQGAFF.

This clonotype occurred many times. J is TRBJ2-2 and V is TRBV7-2; D call uncertain. The V end lost 1 base, the J end lost 1 base, and 4 bases lay between the germline ends. The germline CDR1 and CDR2 sequences are SGHTA and FQGNSA. CDR3 length: 14 residues. The CDR3 bases are TGTGCCAGCAGCTTAGTGGGGAACACCGGGGAGCTGTTTTTT. Protein sequence: CASSLVGNTGELFF.

By share, this clonotype counts as medium-sized. The V and J genes are TRBV6-2 or TRBV6-3 and TRBJ1-6; D call uncertain. Germline CDR1 reads MNHEY; CDR2 reads SVGEGT. This CDR3 is 18 amino acids long. V lost 4 bases and J 0 bases, leaving 16 bases between the germline ends. The CDR3 coding sequence is TGTGCCAGCAGTTTGAGACCTCTCAGGAGCTCCTATAATTCACCCCTCCACTTT. Translating it yields CASSLRPLRSSYNSPLHF.

This chain uses TRBV25-1 with TRBJ2-1, with 9 bases matching TRBD2. Looked up from germline, CDR1 is MGHDK and CDR2 is SYGVNS. The CDR3 consists of 16 residues. Unmatched junction bases numbered 9, after V lost 4 bases and J lost 5 bases. CDR3: CASSARGGGRDNEQFF. The CDR3 DNA reads TGTGCCAGCAGTGCTAGAGGGGGCGGGAGGGACAATGAGCAGTTCTTC.